The 6 T cell receptor beta chains in this list originate from one sample, sequenced in a study of spatial heterogeneity in lung cancer. Which antigens these TCRs recognize remains unknown. Study findings and constraints: One measure, the expanded intratumoral alpha and beta TCR count, tracked tumor mutation counts.

The sample's time point: sample taken at primary tumor resection. MiXCR, applied by TCRdb to the 5' RACE reads, yields one record per CDR3 protein. In the table there are about 16,000 distinct CDR3 sequences, about 7% of which are singletons. The sequencing used lung tumor tissue, collected at surgery. These receptors were collected from a male donor with early-stage non-small cell lung cancer.

This clonotype was detected only a few times. The V gene is TRBV11-3, the J gene TRBJ2-2; the match to TRBD1 covers 7 bases. Per the germline V gene, CDR1 is SGHNT and CDR2 is YENEEA. This CDR3 region has 16 residues. The ends lost 3 bases at V and 3 bases at J; junction bases unmatched: 7. The CDR3 sequence is CASSFSGTDDTGELFF. For the CDR3, the DNA is TGTGCCAGCAGCTTCTCCGGGACAGATGACACCGGGGAGCTGTTTTTT. Variable domain in full (rest from reference TRBV11-3 and TRBJ2-2): EAGVVQSPRYKIIEKKQPVAFWCNPISGHNTLYWYLQNLGQGPELLIRYENEEAVDDSQLPKDRFSAERLKGVDSTLKIQPAELGDSAVYLCASSFSGTDDTGELFFGEGSRLTVL.

There are a few counts of this clonotype. The chain combines TRBV24-1 with TRBJ2-5, with a weak D call TRBD1 (7 bases). From germline, CDR1 is KGHDR and CDR2 SFDVKD. Deletions cut 2 bases from V and 6 bases from J, with 18 bases between. The CDR3 contains 16 residues. CDR3 loop: CATSDSAGQCLKTQYF. CDR3 nucleotides: TGTGCCACCAGTGATTCGGCGGGACAGTGTTTGAAGACCCAGTACTTC.

This clonotype was counted many times. J is TRBJ1-2 and V is TRBV12-3 or TRBV12-4; the D gene is possibly TRBD1 (5 bases). V lost 4 bases and J lost 2, with 8 bases in between. The CDR3 is 13 amino acids. The CDR3 reads CASSSAGNYGYTF. For the CDR3, the DNA is TGTGCCAGCAGTTCCGCAGGGAACTATGGCTACACCTTC.

This clonotype was detected many times. The chain is built from TRBV12-5 and TRBJ2-7, with TRBD1 identical over 7 bases. The CDR3 runs to 15 residues. Trimming at V came to 5 bases and at J to 4 bases, leaving 11 bases not matched to a gene. Germline V lookup: CDR1 LGHNT, CDR2 FRNRAP. This CDR3 reads CASGLLDRDRYEQYV. CDR3 nucleotide sequence: TGTGCTAGTGGTCTACTCGACAGGGATCGGTACGAGCAGTACGTC.

This clonotype was counted a few times. The CDR3 spells CASSLNPGSTDTQYF. The CDR3 DNA reads as TGCGCCAGCAGCTTGAATCCGGGAAGCACAGATACGCAGTATTTT. The chain recombines TRBV5-1 with TRBJ2-3, with a possible D match to TRBD2 (5 bases). V was shortened by 1 base and J by 0 bases, with 9 bases between the two germline ends. The CDR3 is 15 residues long. Germline V gene lookup returns CDR1 SGHRS and CDR2 YFSETQ. The complete variable domain, with remaining parts taken from reference TRBV5-1 and TRBJ2-3, reads KAGVTQTPRYLIKTRGQQVTLSCSPISGHRSVSWYQQTPGQGLQFLFEYFSETQRNKGNFPGRFSGRQFSNSRSEMNVSTLELGDSALYLCASSLNPGSTDTQYFGPGTRLTVL.

This clonotype was counted a few times. The J gene is TRBJ1-6, the V gene TRBV7-2; unclear D gene. Trimming pared 5 bases from V and 17 bases from J, leaving 22 bases between. The germline CDR1 and CDR2 sequences are SGHTA and FQGNSA. The CDR3 runs 14 residues. The CDR3 coding sequence is TGTGCCAGCAGCGCCGATCTTGGAAGGGCCAGGATCCACTTT. Protein: CASSADLGRARIHF.